A selection of T cell receptor beta chains follows, all from one sample in a study of blood T cell repertoires in COVID-19. Method: immunoSEQ multiplex PCR; TCRdb's copy keeps in-frame clones and lacks some. The sample records some 230,000 clones, approximately 84% being singletons. Sequenced sample: peripheral blood. The receptors shown here come from a woman in her sixties or seventies with acute or convalescent COVID-19. The CDR3 runs from the conserved cysteine through the conserved F or W.

>TRBJ2-2|TRBV7-2
CASSLVIARGVGELFF
>TRBJ2-1|TRBV6-6
CASSPRLAGSSYNEQFF
>TRBJ1-2|TRBV7-8
CASSLAGTGGSNYGYTF
>TRBJ1-2|TRBV7-6
CASSSLRTGEYYTF
>TRBJ1-2|TRBV7-9
CASSLSGSSYGYTF
>TRBJ1-4|TRBV4-1
CASSPGEKLFF
>TRBJ1-1|TRBV28
CASLDSLNTEAFF
>TRBJ2-2|TRBV7-2
CASSFSLASVAGELFF
>TRBJ1-2|TRBV30
CAWSYHGTGGYGYTF
>TRBJ2-7|TRBV18
CASSPRPGQVNSEQYF
>TRBJ2-5|TRBV2
CASSEVASTVTQYF
>TRBJ1-5|TRBV3-1/TRBV3-2
CASSQGGAGFSNQPQHF
>TRBJ2-7|TRBV7-2
CASSAPRDRGSYEQYF
>TRBJ2-7|TRBV6-1
CASSEFPGSYEQYF